A selection of T cell receptor beta chains follows, all from one sample in a study of blood T cell repertoires in COVID-19. The repertoire was sequenced with immunoSEQ multiplex PCR; TCRdb's copy has only in-frame clones and lacks some. The profile shows some 250,000 clones, nearly 90% of them singletons. The sample was peripheral blood. These receptors were collected from a woman in her twenties or thirties with acute or convalescent COVID-19. Each CDR3 is given with its conserved first and last residue. D genes are given only for firm matches. Part of the rows lack a size; the others show once, few, many or a class for expanded clones.

j_gene | v_gene | abundance | d_gene | CDR3nt | CDR3aa
TRBJ1-1 | TRBV30 | - | - | TGTGCCTGGAGTGGACAGAACACTGAAGCTTTCTTT | CAWSGQNTEAFF
TRBJ1-2 | TRBV2 | - | TRBD1 | TGTGCCAGCATCGGGACAGACTATGGCTACACCTTC | CASIGTDYGYTF
TRBJ2-3 | TRBV9 | - | - | TGTGCCAGCAGCGTAGGAGGCCGAGGTATAGATACGCAGTATTTT | CASSVGGRGIDTQYF
TRBJ2-4 | TRBV5-6 | - | - | TGTGCCAGCAGTTTGACATTGCTAGCCAAAAACATTCAGTACTTC | CASSLTLLAKNIQYF
TRBJ1-2 | TRBV4-2 | - | TRBD1 | TGTGCCAGCAGCCAAAATCAGGGGGATGGCTACACCTTC | CASSQNQGDGYTF
TRBJ2-3 | TRBV7-2 | few | TRBD2 | TGTGCCAGCAGCCGCCAGAGCGGGAACACAGATACGCAGTATTTT | CASSRQSGNTDTQYF
TRBJ1-2 | TRBV27 | - | - | TGTGCCAGCAGTTTTCGACAGAACTATGGCCACACCTTC | CASSFRQNYGHTF
TRBJ1-4 | TRBV10-2 | - | - | TGCGCCAGCTCGAGTCTAGGAAAACTGTTTTTT | CASSSLGKLFF
TRBJ2-1 | TRBV7-3 | - | TRBD2 | TGTGCCAGCAGCTTAAGTAGCGGGAGAGGGTCGAACAATGAGCAGTTCTTC | CASSLSSGRGSNNEQFF
TRBJ2-1 | TRBV20-1 | once | - | TGCAGTGCTTTAGGGGATGAGCAGTTCTTC | CSALGDEQFF
TRBJ2-7 | TRBV18 | - | TRBD1 | TGTGCCAGCTCACGAATAGAACGGACAGGGGGAGGGGAGCAGTACTTC | CASSRIERTGGGEQYF
TRBJ2-1 | TRBV21-1 | - | - | TGTGCCAGCAGCAAACCGGGACTAGCGGGAGATTTTGACTCTGTTGTTTTTGAGCAGTTCTTC | CASSKPGLAGDFDSVVFEQFF
TRBJ2-7 | TRBV4-3 | - | TRBD1 | TGCGCCAGCAGCCAGGGACAGGGTGACGAGCAGTACTTC | CASSQGQGDEQYF
TRBJ1-2 | TRBV29-1 | - | - | TGCAGCGCCACGAAGCGGGGCGCCTATGGCTACACCTTC | CSATKRGAYGYTF
TRBJ1-1 | TRBV4-3 | - | - | TGCGCCAGCAGCCAAGATTCGACAGGATTCACTGAAGCTTTCTTT | CASSQDSTGFTEAFF
TRBJ2-5 | TRBV24-1 | - | TRBD1 | TGTGCCACCAGTGAGCCGACAGGGCTCCAAGAGACCCAGTACTTC | CATSEPTGLQETQYF
TRBJ2-7 | TRBV5-8 | - | TRBD1 | TGTGCCAGCAGCAGGGCAGGGGGAACGTACGAGCAGTACTTC | CASSRAGGTYEQYF
TRBJ2-2 | TRBV9 | - | - | TGTGCCAGCAGCGTAAGCACCCCAGGCACCGGGGAGCTGTTTTTT | CASSVSTPGTGELFF
TRBJ2-7 | TRBV30 | - | - | TGTGCCTGGAGTATCAACGAGCAGTACTTC | CAWSINEQYF
TRBJ2-1 | TRBV6-2/TRBV6-3 | few | - | TGTGCCAGCAGTACCGACGGGTCGGGTGAGCAGTTCTTC | CASSTDGSGEQFF
TRBJ2-7 | TRBV6-2/TRBV6-3 | - | - | TGTGCCAGCAGTTGGACCTCAGCGGGACAATCCTACGAGCAGTACTTC | CASSWTSAGQSYEQYF
TRBJ2-7 | TRBV12-3/TRBV12-4 | once | - | TGTGCCAGCTCCAACAGCTACGAGCAGTACTTC | CASSNSYEQYF
TRBJ2-1 | TRBV29-1 | - | TRBD2 | TGCAGCGCCGGACAGGGGATGACTAGCGGGAGGGCCTATGAGCAGTTCTTC | CSAGQGMTSGRAYEQFF
TRBJ2-6 | TRBV15 | - | - | TGTGCCACCAGCAGAGACATCTCTGGGGCCAACGTCCTGACTTTC | CATSRDISGANVLTF
TRBJ1-2 | TRBV7-9 | - | - | TGTGCCAGCAGCTCTCAGGGTTTCTATGGCTACACCTTC | CASSSQGFYGYTF
TRBJ2-6 | TRBV6-2/TRBV6-3 | few | TRBD1 | TGTGCCAGCAGTTATACAGGGGATGGGGCCAACGTCCTGACTTTC | CASSYTGDGANVLTF
TRBJ1-1 | TRBV18 | - | - | TGTGCCAGCTCAACCCCGACAGCTGAAGCTTTCTTT | CASSTPTAEAFF
TRBJ1-2 | TRBV29-1 | - | TRBD1 | TGCAGCGTGACAGGGGACGGCTACACCTTC | CSVTGDGYTF
TRBJ2-4 | TRBV4-1 | - | TRBD2 | TGCGCCAGCAGCCAAGGACTAGCGAGAAACATTCAGTACTTC | CASSQGLARNIQYF
TRBJ2-3 | TRBV20-1 | - | TRBD2 | TGCAGTGCTAGTAAATCGGGAGGGGTAGATACGCAGTATTTT | CSASKSGGVDTQYF
TRBJ2-2 | TRBV21-1 | - | - | TGTGCCAGCAGCGAAGGGACTAGCGGGACCTACAACAAGAACACCGGGGAGCTGTTTTTT | CASSEGTSGTYNKNTGELFF
TRBJ1-5 | TRBV29-1 | once | - | TGCAGCTCTCGTTGTCAGCCCCAGCATTTT | CSSRCQPQHF
TRBJ1-5 | TRBV5-6 | once | - | TGTGCCAGCAGCTTGGCGGGGGGAAGCAATCAGCCCCAGCATTTT | CASSLAGGSNQPQHF
TRBJ2-7 | TRBV11-2 | - | - | TGTGCCAGCAGCTTAAATCCAGGGAACTACGAGCAGTACTTC | CASSLNPGNYEQYF
TRBJ2-3 | TRBV5-1 | - | TRBD2 | TGCGCCAGCAGCTTGGTGGGACTAGCGGGAACCGTGGCAGATACGCAGTATTTT | CASSLVGLAGTVADTQYF
TRBJ2-7 | TRBV29-1 | - | TRBD1 | TGCAGCGGTCGGGACAGGGTGGACTACGAGCAGTACTTC | CSGRDRVDYEQYF
TRBJ2-3 | TRBV9 | - | - | TGTGCCAGCAGCGTCCAGGGCGATACGCAGTATTTT | CASSVQGDTQYF
TRBJ2-7 | TRBV27 | - | TRBD1 | TGTGCCAGCAGACATGCGACAGGGGGCATCTACGAGCAGTACTTC | CASRHATGGIYEQYF
TRBJ1-3 | TRBV5-4 | - | TRBD1 | TGTGCCAGCAGCCTCGGGACAGGATACTCTGGAAACACCATATATTTT | CASSLGTGYSGNTIYF
TRBJ2-7 | TRBV4-2 | - | TRBD1 | TGTGCCACCTCCCTAGGGGGGACAGGGGACTACGAGCAGTACTTC | CATSLGGTGDYEQYF
TRBJ1-5 | TRBV7-8 | - | TRBD1 | TGTGCCAGCAGCTTAGTCAGGGGGCCGAATCAGCCCCAGCATTTT | CASSLVRGPNQPQHF
TRBJ2-3 | TRBV12-5 | - | TRBD2 | TGTGCTAGCAATACAGGGCGGGAGGTTACAGATACGCAGTATTTT | CASNTGREVTDTQYF
TRBJ1-1 | TRBV12-3/TRBV12-4 | - | - | TGTGCCAGCAGCCCCGGGGGATGGACTGAAGCTTTCTTT | CASSPGGWTEAFF
TRBJ2-1 | TRBV4-2 | once | TRBD2 | TGTGCCAGCAGCCAAGACTTGGCTAGCGGGAGGGCTTACAATGAGCAGTTCTTC | CASSQDLASGRAYNEQFF
TRBJ2-1 | TRBV6-5 | - | - | TGTGCCAGCAAGAAAGTAGCGGGACAGAATGAGCAGTTCTTC | CASKKVAGQNEQFF
TRBJ1-5 | TRBV19 | - | TRBD1 | TGTGCCAGTAGTATCAGGGGGGAAAGTCAGCCCCAGCATTTT | CASSIRGESQPQHF
TRBJ1-2 | TRBV27 | - | TRBD1 | TGTGCCAGCAGGATAACAGGGGTAGCTAACTATGGCTACACCTTC | CASRITGVANYGYTF
TRBJ1-1 | TRBV6-5 | - | - | TGTGCCAGCAGTTACTTACAGGGCACTGAAGCTTTCTTT | CASSYLQGTEAFF
TRBJ2-1 | TRBV5-1 | - | TRBD2 | TGCGCCAGCAGCTTGAACGGGAGGGCCAATGAGCAGTTCTTC | CASSLNGRANEQFF
TRBJ1-5 | TRBV18 | few | - | TGTGCCAGCTCTCGGGGAGTGGGTTATGGTAGCAATCAGCCCCAGCATTTT | CASSRGVGYGSNQPQHF
TRBJ1-6 | TRBV11-3 | - | - | TGTGCCAGCAGCGTTGACAGGCCGGCACCCCTCCACTTT | CASSVDRPAPLHF
TRBJ2-7 | TRBV5-1 | - | - | TGCGCCAGCAACCTCCAAACAGGCTCCGAGCAGTACTTC | CASNLQTGSEQYF
TRBJ2-1 | TRBV6-4 | - | TRBD2 | TGTGCCAGCAGCCCGGGACTAGCCTCTCATGAGCAGTTCTTC | CASSPGLASHEQFF
TRBJ2-7 | TRBV24-1 | - | TRBD2 | TGTGCCACCAGTGATTTGCAAACCCCCAGCGGGAGATCCTACGAGCAGTACTTC | CATSDLQTPSGRSYEQYF